This entry lists 3 T cell receptor beta chains sequenced from one sample in a study of breast tumors, draining lymph nodes, adjacent tissues. TCRdb re-called the multiplex PCR reads with MiXCR, one entry per CDR3 protein. The sample has 47,000 or so distinct CDR3 sequences, under 30% seen once; the top ten hold 7.5% to 9.5%. What was sequenced was breast tumor tissue. These receptors were obtained from a female donor with breast cancer. Some clones in this sample may be carry-over from other donors' samples.

Regarding this clonotype: Given a much more abundant clone one base away, this may be a read error. V usage is TRBV15 and J usage is TRBJ2-2; no clear D. Trimming took 4 bases from V and 6 from J, leaving 12 bases between them. This CDR3 has 14 residues. Per germline, CDR1 LNHNV and CDR2 YYDKDF (reference sequence). The CDR3 region is CATSTDPLAGELFF. In nucleotides, the CDR3 is TGTGCCACCAGCACCGACCCTTTAGCCGGGGAGCTGTTTTTT.

This clonotype showed up many times. V usage is TRBV6-5 and J usage is TRBJ2-1; TRBD1 is a possible D gene (5 bases). Germline CDR1 MNHEY, CDR2 SVGAGI. The CDR3 is 15 amino acids. Trimming removed 0 bases at V and 2 bases at J, with 8 bases between. In DNA form, the CDR3 reads TGTGCCAGCAGTTACTCCCAGGGAACCTACAATGAGCAGTTCTTC. This translates into CASSYSQGTYNEQFF.

There are many counts of this clonotype. A read error may produce the germline difference seen at one junction end. CDR3 in DNA: TGTGCCAGCAGTAAAACTCAGACTAGTAGAGGTCTCTTC. This gives the protein CASSKTQTSRGLF. The chain links TRBV6-6 to TRBJ2-7; D is possibly TRBD2 (6 bases). From germline, CDR1 is MNHNY and CDR2 SVGAGI (reference sequence). The length of the CDR3 is 13 residues.